The T cell receptor (beta chain) under discussion was sequenced for a study of blood T cell repertoires in COVID-19. Study at large: The United States, Italy and Spain were the sources of the acute and convalescent COVID-19 samples. Sample material is recorded as cDNA or gDNA derived from T cells, B-cell-depleted T cells, or PBMCs.

As handled by the study authors: Researchers report that nucleated cell counts were estimated from reference gene primer amplification. Sequencing used immunoSEQ multiplex PCR; TCRdb keeps in-frame clones, though not all of them. Clone size and the V and J calls come from that table; the DNA yielded D and trimming. The profile shows 91,000 or so clones, around 80% of them singletons. With V trimmed by 6 bases and J by 4 bases, 3 bases remained unmatched. CDR1 and CDR2 (germline): MNHEY, SVGAGI. This CDR3 contains 13 residues. The receptor comes from a man aged 45-60 years with active or convalescent COVID-19. The specimen sequenced was peripheral blood. The chain joins TRBV6-5 to TRBJ1-5, with 7 bases fitting TRBD1. The CDR3 DNA reads as TGTGCCAGCAGCTCGACAGGGAATCAGCCCCAGCATTTT. Residues: CASSSTGNQPQHF.